What follows describes a single TCR beta chain. This entry belongs to a study of blood T cell repertoires in COVID-19. Across the study: The study drew acute and convalescent COVID-19 samples from the United States, Italy and Spain. T cells, B-cell-depleted T cells, or PBMCs provided the cDNA or gDNA that served as material.

The CDR3 runs to 17 residues. V shed 6 bases and J shed 0 bases, with 15 bases lying between them. Germline CDR1 and CDR2: MDHEN and SYDVKM. Original handling: Amplification of reference gene primers was used by the study to estimate nucleated cell counts. Produced via immunoSEQ multiplex PCR; TCRdb's table is partial and in-frame only. V and J calls and clone size are copied from that table; D and trimming were computed from the DNA. The sample shows about 190,000 clones, 88% of them seen only once. The source is a young man with acute or convalescent COVID-19. The sample consisted of peripheral blood. The chain recombines TRBV28 with TRBJ1-6; no reliable D call. The CDR3 sequence: CASSKDGRSSYNSPLHF. CDR3 DNA: TGTGCCAGCAGCAAAGACGGGAGGAGCTCCTATAATTCACCCCTCCACTTT.